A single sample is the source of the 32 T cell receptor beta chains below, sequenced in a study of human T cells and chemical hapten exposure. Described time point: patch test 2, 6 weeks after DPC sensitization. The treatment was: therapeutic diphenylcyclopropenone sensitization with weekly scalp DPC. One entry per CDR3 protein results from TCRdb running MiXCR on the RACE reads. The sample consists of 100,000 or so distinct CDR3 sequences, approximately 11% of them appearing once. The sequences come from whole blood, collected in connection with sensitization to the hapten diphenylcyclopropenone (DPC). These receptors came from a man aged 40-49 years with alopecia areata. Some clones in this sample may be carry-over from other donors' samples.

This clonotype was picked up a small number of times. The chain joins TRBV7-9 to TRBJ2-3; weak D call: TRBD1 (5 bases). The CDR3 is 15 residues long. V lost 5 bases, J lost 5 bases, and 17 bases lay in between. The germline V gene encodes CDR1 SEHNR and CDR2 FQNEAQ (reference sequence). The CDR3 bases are TGTGCCAGCAGCGTCGGTTCAGGGTTTTTAGATACGCAGTATTTT. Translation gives CASSVGSGFLDTQYF.

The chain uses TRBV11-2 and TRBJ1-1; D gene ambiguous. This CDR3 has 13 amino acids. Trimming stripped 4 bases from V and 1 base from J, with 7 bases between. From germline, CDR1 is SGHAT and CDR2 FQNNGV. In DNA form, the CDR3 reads TGTGCCAGCAGCTCCTCTACGAACACTGAAGCTTTCTTT. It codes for CASSSSTNTEAFF.

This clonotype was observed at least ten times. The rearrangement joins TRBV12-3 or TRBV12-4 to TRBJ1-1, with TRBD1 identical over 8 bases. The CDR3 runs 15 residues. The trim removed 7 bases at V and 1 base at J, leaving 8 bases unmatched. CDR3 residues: CASMRQGIGNTEAFF. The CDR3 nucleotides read TGTGCCAGCATGAGACAGGGGATTGGGAACACTGAAGCTTTCTTT.

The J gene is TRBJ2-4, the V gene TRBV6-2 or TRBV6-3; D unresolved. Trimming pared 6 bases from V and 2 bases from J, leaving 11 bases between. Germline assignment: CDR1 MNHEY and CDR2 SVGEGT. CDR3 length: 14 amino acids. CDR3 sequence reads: CASSNDMPKNIQYF. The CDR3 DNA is TGTGCCAGCAGCAACGACATGCCCAAAAACATTCAGTACTTC.

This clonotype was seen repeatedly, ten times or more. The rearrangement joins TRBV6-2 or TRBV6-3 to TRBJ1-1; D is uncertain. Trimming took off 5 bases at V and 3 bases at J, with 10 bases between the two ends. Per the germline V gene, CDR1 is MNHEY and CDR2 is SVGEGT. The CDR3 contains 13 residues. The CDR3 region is CASSVLKDTEAFF. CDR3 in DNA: TGTGCCAGCAGTGTGCTTAAGGACACTGAAGCTTTCTTT.

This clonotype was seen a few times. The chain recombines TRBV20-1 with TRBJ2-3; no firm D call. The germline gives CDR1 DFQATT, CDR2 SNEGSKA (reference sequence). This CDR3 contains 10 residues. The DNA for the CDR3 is TGCAGCCCAAGCGCAGATACGCAGTATTTT. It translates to CSPSADTQYF.

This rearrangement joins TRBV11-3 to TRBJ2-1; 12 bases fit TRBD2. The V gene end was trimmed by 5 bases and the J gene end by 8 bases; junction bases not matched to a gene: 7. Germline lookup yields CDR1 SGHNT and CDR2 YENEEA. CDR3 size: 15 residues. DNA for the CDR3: TGTGCCAGCAGCGCCGGACTAGCGGGACGATATGAGCAGTTCTTC. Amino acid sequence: CASSAGLAGRYEQFF.

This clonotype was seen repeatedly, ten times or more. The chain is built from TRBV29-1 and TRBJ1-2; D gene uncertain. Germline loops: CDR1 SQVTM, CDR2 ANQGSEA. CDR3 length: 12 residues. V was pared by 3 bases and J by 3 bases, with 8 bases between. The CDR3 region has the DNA TGCAGCGTTGATGGGTACCACTATGGCTACACCTTC. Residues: CSVDGYHYGYTF.

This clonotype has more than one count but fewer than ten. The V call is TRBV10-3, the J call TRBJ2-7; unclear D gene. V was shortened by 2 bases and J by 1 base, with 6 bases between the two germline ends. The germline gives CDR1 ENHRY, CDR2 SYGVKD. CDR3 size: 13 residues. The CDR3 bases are TGTGCCATCAGTGAGGAAAGGTCCTACGAGCAGTACGTC. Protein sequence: CAISEERSYEQYV.

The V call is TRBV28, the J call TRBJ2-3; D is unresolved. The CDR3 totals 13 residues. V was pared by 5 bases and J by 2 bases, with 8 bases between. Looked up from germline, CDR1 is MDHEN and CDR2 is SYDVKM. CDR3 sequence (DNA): TGTGCCAGCAGTGCACCTGACACAGATACGCAGTATTTT. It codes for CASSAPDTDTQYF.

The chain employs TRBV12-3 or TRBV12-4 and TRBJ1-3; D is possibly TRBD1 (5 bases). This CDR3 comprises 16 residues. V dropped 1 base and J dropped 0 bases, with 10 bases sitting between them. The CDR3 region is CASSLVGGSSGNTIYF. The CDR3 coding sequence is TGTGCCAGCAGTTTAGTTGGGGGAAGCTCTGGAAACACCATATATTTT.

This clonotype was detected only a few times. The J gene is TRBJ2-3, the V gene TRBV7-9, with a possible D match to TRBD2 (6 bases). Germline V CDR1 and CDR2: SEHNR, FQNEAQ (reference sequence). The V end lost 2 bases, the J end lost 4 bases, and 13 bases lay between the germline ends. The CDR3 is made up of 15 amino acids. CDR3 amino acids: CASSLRLGDADTQYF. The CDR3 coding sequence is TGTGCCAGCAGCTTAAGACTAGGGGACGCAGATACGCAGTATTTT.

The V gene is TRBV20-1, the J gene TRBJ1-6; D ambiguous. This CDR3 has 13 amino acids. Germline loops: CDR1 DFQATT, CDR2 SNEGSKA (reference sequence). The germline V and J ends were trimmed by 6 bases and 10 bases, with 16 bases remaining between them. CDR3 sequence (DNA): TGCAGTGCCGGAGGTCTGACGGAATCACCCCTCCACTTT. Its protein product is CSAGGLTESPLHF.

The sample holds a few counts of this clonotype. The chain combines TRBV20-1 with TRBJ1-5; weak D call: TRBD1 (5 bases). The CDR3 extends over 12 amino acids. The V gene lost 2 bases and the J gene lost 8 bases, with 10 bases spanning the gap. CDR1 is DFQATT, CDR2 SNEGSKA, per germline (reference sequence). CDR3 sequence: CSARQGTKPQHF. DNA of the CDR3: TGCAGTGCTAGACAGGGCACGAAGCCCCAGCATTTT.

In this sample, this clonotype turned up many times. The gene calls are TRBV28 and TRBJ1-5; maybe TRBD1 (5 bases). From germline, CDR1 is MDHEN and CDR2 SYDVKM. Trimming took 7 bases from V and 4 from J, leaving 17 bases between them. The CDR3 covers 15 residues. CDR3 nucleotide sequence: TGTGCCAGCAACGGGGGTATCACCGATAATCAGCCCCAGCATTTT. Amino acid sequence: CASNGGITDNQPQHF.

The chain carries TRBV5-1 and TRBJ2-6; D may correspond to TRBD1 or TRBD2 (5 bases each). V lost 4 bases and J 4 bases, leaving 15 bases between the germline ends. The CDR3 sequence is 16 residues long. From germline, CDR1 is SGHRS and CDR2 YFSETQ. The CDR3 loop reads CASSRNQGAGANVLTF. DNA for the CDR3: TGCGCCAGCAGCCGGAACCAGGGAGCCGGGGCCAACGTCCTGACTTTC.

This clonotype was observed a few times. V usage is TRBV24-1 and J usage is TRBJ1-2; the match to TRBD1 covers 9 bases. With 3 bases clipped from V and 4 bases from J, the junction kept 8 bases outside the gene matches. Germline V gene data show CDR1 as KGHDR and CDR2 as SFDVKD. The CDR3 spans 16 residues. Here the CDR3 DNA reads TGTGCCACCAGTGATGGAGGGACAGGGCGCGGCTATGGCTACACCTTC. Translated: CATSDGGTGRGYGYTF.

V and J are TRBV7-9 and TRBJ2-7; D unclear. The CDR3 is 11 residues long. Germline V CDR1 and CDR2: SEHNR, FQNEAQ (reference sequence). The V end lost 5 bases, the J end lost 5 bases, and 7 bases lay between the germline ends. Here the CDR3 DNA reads TGTGCCAGCAGCCTGGCGCACGAGCAGTACGTC. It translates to CASSLAHEQYV.

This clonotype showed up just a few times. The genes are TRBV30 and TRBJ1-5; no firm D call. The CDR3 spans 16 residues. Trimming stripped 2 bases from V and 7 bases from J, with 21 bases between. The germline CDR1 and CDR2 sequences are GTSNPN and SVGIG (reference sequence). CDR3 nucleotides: TGTGCCTGGAGTCCACCCTCGAGGAGGAGAGGACAGCCCCAGCATTTT. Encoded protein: CAWSPPSRRRGQPQHF.

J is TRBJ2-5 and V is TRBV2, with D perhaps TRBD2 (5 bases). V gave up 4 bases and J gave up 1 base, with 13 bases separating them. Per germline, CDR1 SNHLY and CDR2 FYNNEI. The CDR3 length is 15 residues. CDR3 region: CASSGGGLFQETQYF. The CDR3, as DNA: TGTGCCAGCAGTGGCGGAGGACTTTTCCAAGAGACCCAGTACTTC.

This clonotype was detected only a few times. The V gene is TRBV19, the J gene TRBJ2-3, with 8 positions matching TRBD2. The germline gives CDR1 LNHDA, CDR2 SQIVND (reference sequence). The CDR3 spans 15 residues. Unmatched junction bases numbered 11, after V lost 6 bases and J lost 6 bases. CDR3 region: CASRLAGGPSDTQYF. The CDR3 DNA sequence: TGTGCCAGTAGGCTAGCGGGTGGACCCTCGGATACGCAGTATTTT.

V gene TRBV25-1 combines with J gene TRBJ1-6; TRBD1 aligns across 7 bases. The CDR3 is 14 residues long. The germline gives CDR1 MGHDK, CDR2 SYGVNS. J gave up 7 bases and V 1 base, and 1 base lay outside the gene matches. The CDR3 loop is CASSESQGNSPLHF. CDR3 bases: TGTGCCAGCAGTGAATCACAGGGGAATTCACCCCTCCACTTT.

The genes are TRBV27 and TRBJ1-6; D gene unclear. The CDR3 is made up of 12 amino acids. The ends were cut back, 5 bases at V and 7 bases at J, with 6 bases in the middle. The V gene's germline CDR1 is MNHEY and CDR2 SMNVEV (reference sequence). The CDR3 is CASSPVNSPLHF. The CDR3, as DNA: TGTGCCAGCAGTCCGGTAAATTCACCCCTCCACTTT.

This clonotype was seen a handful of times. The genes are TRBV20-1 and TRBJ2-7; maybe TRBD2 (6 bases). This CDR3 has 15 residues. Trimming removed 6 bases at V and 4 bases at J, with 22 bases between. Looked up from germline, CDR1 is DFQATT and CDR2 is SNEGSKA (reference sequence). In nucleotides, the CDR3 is TGCAGTGCCACCCACTCGCTGCGCGGGATATACGAGCAGTACTTC. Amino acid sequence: CSATHSLRGIYEQYF.

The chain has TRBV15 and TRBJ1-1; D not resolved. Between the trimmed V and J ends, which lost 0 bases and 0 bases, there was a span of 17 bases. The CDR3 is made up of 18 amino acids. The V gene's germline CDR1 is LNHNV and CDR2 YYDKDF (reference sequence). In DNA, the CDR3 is TGTGCCACCAGCAGAGACTTTATTTCCGGCGGATTGAACACTGAAGCTTTCTTT. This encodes CATSRDFISGGLNTEAFF.

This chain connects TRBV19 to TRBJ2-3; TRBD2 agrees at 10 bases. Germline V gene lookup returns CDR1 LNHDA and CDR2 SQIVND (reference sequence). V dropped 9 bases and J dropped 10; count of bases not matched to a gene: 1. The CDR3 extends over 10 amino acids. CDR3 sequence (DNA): TGTGCCAGCGGGACTAGCGCGCAGTATTTT. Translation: CASGTSAQYF.

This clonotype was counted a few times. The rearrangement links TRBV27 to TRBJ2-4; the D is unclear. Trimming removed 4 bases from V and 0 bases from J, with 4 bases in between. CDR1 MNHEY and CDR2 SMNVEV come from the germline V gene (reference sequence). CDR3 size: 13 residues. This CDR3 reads CASSSLAKNIQYF. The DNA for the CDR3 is TGTGCCAGCAGTTCCTTAGCCAAAAACATTCAGTACTTC.

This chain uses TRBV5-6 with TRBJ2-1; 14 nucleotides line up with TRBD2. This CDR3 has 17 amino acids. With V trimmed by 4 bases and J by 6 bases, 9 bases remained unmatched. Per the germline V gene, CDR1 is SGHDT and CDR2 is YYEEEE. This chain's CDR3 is CASSRGLAGVLANEQFF. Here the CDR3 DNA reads TGTGCCAGCAGCAGGGGACTAGCGGGAGTGCTTGCCAATGAGCAGTTCTTC.

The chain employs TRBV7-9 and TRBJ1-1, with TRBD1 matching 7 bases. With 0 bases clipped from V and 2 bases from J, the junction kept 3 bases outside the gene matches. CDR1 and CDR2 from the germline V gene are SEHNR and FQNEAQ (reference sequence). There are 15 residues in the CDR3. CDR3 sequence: CASSLAGGRNTEAFF. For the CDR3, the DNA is TGTGCCAGCAGCTTAGCAGGGGGCCGAAACACTGAAGCTTTCTTT. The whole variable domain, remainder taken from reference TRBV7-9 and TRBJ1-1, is DTGVSQNPRHKITKRGQNVTFRCDPISEHNRLYWYRQTLGQGPEFLTYFQNEAQLEKSRLLSDRFSAERPKGSFSTLEIQRTEQGDSAMYLCASSLAGGRNTEAFFGQGTRLTVV.

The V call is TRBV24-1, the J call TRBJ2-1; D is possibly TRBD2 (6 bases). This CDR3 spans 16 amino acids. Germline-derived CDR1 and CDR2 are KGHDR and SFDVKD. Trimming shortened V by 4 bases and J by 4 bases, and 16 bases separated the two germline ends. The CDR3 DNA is TGTGCCACCAGTGACCGGGACTTTTCTGGGTACAATGAGCAGTTCTTC. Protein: CATSDRDFSGYNEQFF.

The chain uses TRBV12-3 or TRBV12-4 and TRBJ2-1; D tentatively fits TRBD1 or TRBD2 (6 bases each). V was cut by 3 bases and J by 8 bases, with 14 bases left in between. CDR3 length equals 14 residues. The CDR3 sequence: CASSFGGQADEQFF. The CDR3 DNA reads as TGTGCCAGCAGTTTTGGGGGGCAAGCTGATGAGCAGTTCTTC.

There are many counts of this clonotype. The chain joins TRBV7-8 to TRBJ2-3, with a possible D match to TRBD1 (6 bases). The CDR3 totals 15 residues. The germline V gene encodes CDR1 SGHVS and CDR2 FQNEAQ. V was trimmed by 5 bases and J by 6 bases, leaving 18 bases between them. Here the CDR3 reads CASSVRDNSIDTQYF. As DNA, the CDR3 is TGTGCCAGCAGCGTCCGGGACAACTCAATTGATACGCAGTATTTT.